Included here is one TCR beta chain sequence, with context. Its antigen is not identified. In the naive CD8 group, cells lacked CD45RO and were positively selected for CCR7, so terminally differentiated effector memory CD45RA+ cells were left out. The data are from a study of shared clonotypes between healthy human individuals. Whole-study results and caveats: What limited the represented genetic and exposure-history diversity was the small number of donors.

Germline V gene data show CDR1 as SGHVS and CDR2 as FQNEAQ. CDR3 size: 16 residues. V dropped 4 bases and J dropped 4 bases, with 19 bases sitting between them. Produced via immunoSEQ multiplex PCR; TCRdb's table is partial and in-frame only. The sample contains some 2,000,000 clones, about 95% of which appear only once. The chain carries TRBV7-8 and TRBJ1-1; D is uncertain. Source material: naive CD8+ T cells sorted from blood. The origin of this receptor is a man aged 18 to 30 in good health. In DNA form, the CDR3 reads TGTGCCAGCAGCTCGGATAGTGGACTGTTAGGCACTGAAGCTTTCTTT. Translation: CASSSDSGLLGTEAFF.